This T cell receptor (beta chain) was recovered during a study of vaccination effects on CD4 cells after COVID-19. On the study more broadly: Viral peptide pool expansion of antigen-specific CD4+ T cells preceded sequencing in the ViraFEST assay.

Points on this clone: The antigen remains unidentified.

The assay was immunoSEQ multiplex PCR, and TCRdb's table has in-frame clones only and misses some. The sample records fewer than 10,000 clones, roughly 80% being singletons. With roughly nine days of culture completed, CD4+ T cells were isolated. Subjects were given two BNT162b2 or mRNA-1273 vaccine doses. Trimming took off 6 bases at V and 0 bases at J, with 15 bases between the two ends. Per the germline V gene, CDR1 is KGHSH and CDR2 is LQKENI. CDR3 size: 15 residues. Source: CD4+ T cells from PBMCs cultured without peptide, taken after COVID-19 vaccination. The V and J genes are TRBV18 and TRBJ2-7; D is possibly TRBD1 or TRBD2 (5 bases each). This sequence was found in a human donor who received a COVID-19 vaccine. CDR3 protein: CASSPLGVSSYEQYF. The CDR3 region has the DNA TGTGCCAGCTCCCCTTTGGGGGTGAGCTCCTACGAGCAGTACTTC. The full variable domain, in which reference TRBV18 and TRBJ2-7 provide the parts outside the CDR3, is NAGVMQNPRHLVRRRGQEARLRCSPMKGHSHVYWYRQLPEEGLKFMVYLQKENIIDESGMPKERFSAEFPKEGPSILRIQQVVRGDSAAYFCASSPLGVSSYEQYFGPGTRLTVT.